Listed below are T cell receptor beta chains from one sample, sequenced in a study of OX40 agonist ivuxolimab in advanced cancers. The table came from immunoSEQ multiplex PCR; TCRdb's copy has only in-frame clones and leaves some out. The profile shows approximately 81,000 clones, about 93% of them singletons. Sequenced here: CD4+ or CD8+ T cells sorted from blood, sampled in a trial of the OX40 agonist ivuxolimab. These receptors were obtained from an adult with an advanced solid tumor such as melanoma, head and neck, liver or kidney cancer. Each CDR3 is given with its conserved first and last residue. A D gene is named only where the DNA matches it firmly. The size field is filled for only some rows; it gives once, few, many or a size class.

V gene	D gene	J gene	clone size	CDR3 protein	CDR3 DNA
TRBV4-2	NA	TRBJ2-4	NA	CASSQGGHPHF	TGTGCCAGCAGCCAAGGGGGACATCCCCACTTC
TRBV5-6	NA	TRBJ1-2	NA	CASSLPGVGNYGYTF	TGTGCCAGCAGCTTACCAGGGGTGGGAAACTATGGCTACACCTTC
TRBV9	NA	TRBJ1-2	NA	CASSGRLDGYTF	TGTGCCAGCAGCGGACGACTGGATGGCTACACCTTC
TRBV5-6	TRBD1	TRBJ2-5	NA	CASSSGPGQGFEGETQYF	TGTGCCAGCAGCTCGGGCCCGGGACAGGGGTTTGAGGGGGAGACCCAGTACTTC
TRBV7-9	NA	TRBJ2-1	NA	CASSLQRPNEQFF	TGTGCCAGCAGCTTACAGAGACCCAATGAGCAGTTCTTC
TRBV15	NA	TRBJ1-4	once	CATSTRPGRVGEKLFF	TGTGCCACCAGCACCCGTCCGGGGAGAGTTGGAGAAAAACTGTTTTTT
TRBV18	NA	TRBJ2-5	NA	CASSPPRERETQYF	TGTGCCAGCTCACCACCCCGGGAGCGAGAGACCCAGTACTTC
TRBV4-3	NA	TRBJ1-1	NA	CASSQDGPMNTEAFF	TGCGCCAGCAGCCAAGATGGGCCGATGAACACTGAAGCTTTCTTT
TRBV9	TRBD2	TRBJ2-3	NA	CASSVGAGGLADTQYF	TGTGCCAGCAGCGTAGGAGCGGGAGGGTTAGCGGATACGCAGTATTTT
TRBV19	TRBD2	TRBJ2-5	NA	CASSNPWVAGDAYQETQYF	TGTGCCAGTAGTAATCCCTGGGTAGCGGGAGACGCGTACCAAGAGACCCAGTACTTC
TRBV7-9	TRBD1	TRBJ1-6	NA	CASSNWDRGDSPLHF	TGTGCCAGCAGCAACTGGGACAGGGGTGATTCACCCCTCCACTTT
TRBV6-1	NA	TRBJ2-7	NA	CAGRDTSSYEQYF	TGTGCCGGTCGGGACACTAGCTCCTACGAGCAGTACTTC
TRBV4-3	TRBD1	TRBJ2-7	NA	CASSQATGTVGSYEQYF	TGCGCCAGCAGCCAAGCAACCGGGACAGTAGGATCCTACGAGCAGTACTTC
TRBV27	TRBD1	TRBJ1-3	NA	CASSPGTGGVGNTIYF	TGTGCCAGCAGTCCCGGGACAGGGGGTGTCGGAAACACCATATATTTT
TRBV7-9	NA	TRBJ2-7	NA	CASTRGGGGEQYF	TGTGCCAGCACCCGGGGAGGGGGCGGCGAGCAGTACTTC
TRBV14	NA	TRBJ2-7	NA	CASSQDRVVTSYEQYF	TGTGCCAGCAGCCAAGATCGAGTGGTAACCTCCTACGAGCAGTACTTC